The clone carrying this T cell receptor beta chain was seen at least ten times. This entry is derived from a study of neurological immune-mediated disorders. The germline CDR1 and CDR2 sequences are SQVTM and ANQGSEA. The V and J ends lost 5 bases and 6 bases, in that order; junction bases with no gene match: 3. The CDR3 runs 12 residues. TCRdb reprocessed the 5' RACE reads via MiXCR and lists one record per CDR3 protein. The sample yields tens of thousands of distinct CDR3 sequences, just over 2.5% seen once. This clonotype originated in a woman aged 30 to 39 with multiple sclerosis. The sample consisted of PBMCs. The gene calls are TRBV29-1 and TRBJ2-1; 8 bases line up with TRBD1. The CDR3: CSVNGQGNEQFF. CDR3 coding DNA: TGCAGCGTTAATGGACAGGGCAATGAGCAGTTCTTC.